The entry below describes one T cell receptor beta chain. These data are taken from a study of CD8 T cells in ankylosing spondylitis. This CDR3 spans 15 amino acids. Trimming removed 0 bases at V and 2 bases at J, with 11 bases between. Germline values: CDR1 SQVTM, CDR2 ANQGSEA. MiXCR, applied by TCRdb to the 5' RACE reads, yields one record per CDR3 protein. The sample consists of approximately 240,000 distinct CDR3 sequences, approximately 24% of them appearing once. This chain uses TRBV29-1 with TRBJ2-1, with a tentative D call TRBD1 (6 bases). The sample comprised blood, either unsorted or a sorted T cell fraction (not recorded which). The TCR originated in a male donor with ankylosing spondylitis or in good health (not recorded which). The CDR3 coding sequence is TGCAGCGTTGAAGATAGAGGGGGAACCTACAATGAGCAGTTCTTC. Amino acid sequence: CSVEDRGGTYNEQFF.